The 13 T cell receptor beta chains given below trace back to one sample, sequenced in a study of cytomegalovirus exposure and HLA in healthy donors. Vbeta (60) and Jbeta (13) primers were used in the PCR. Assay: immunoSEQ multiplex PCR; the TCRdb copy retains only in-frame clones and omits some. The sample has about 150,000 clones, roughly 9.4% seen once; the top ten hold 1.5% to 2%. Material: PBMCs. The origin of the receptors is a male donor in good health and CMV-seronegative.

This chain uses TRBV2 with TRBJ1-5, with D tentatively TRBD1 (5 bases). The CDR3 runs to 14 residues. Germline CDR1 is SNHLY and CDR2 is FYNNEI. Trimming removed 5 bases at V and 1 base at J, with 9 bases between. CDR3 bases: TGTGCCAGCAGTCCGACAGACAGCAATCAGCCCCAGCATTTT. Its protein is CASSPTDSNQPQHF.

The table lists this clone with a few counts. The chain has TRBV5-1 and TRBJ2-5; D uncertain. Trimming shortened V by 0 bases and J by 1 base, and 10 bases separated the two germline ends. CDR1 SGHRS and CDR2 YFSETQ come from the germline V gene. This CDR3 has 15 amino acids. This chain's CDR3 is CASSLASQPQETQYF. CDR3 DNA: TGCGCCAGCAGCTTGGCCTCACAGCCCCAAGAGACCCAGTACTTC. Drawing the rest from reference TRBV5-1 and TRBJ2-5, the complete variable domain is KAGVTQTPRYLIKTRGQQVTLSCSPISGHRSVSWYQQTPGQGLQFLFEYFSETQRNKGNFPGRFSGRQFSNSRSEMNVSTLELGDSALYLCASSLASQPQETQYFGPGTRLLVL.

The J gene is TRBJ1-6, the V gene TRBV6-1; maybe TRBD1 (5 bases). The CDR3 length is 15 residues. Germline V gene sequence: CDR1 MNHNS, CDR2 SASEGT. V shed 7 bases and J shed 1 base, with 11 bases lying between them. The CDR3 region is CASTSTASYNSPLHF. CDR3 bases: TGTGCCAGCACTTCGACAGCTTCCTATAATTCACCCCTCCACTTT.

The table lists this clone with a few counts. The chain is built from TRBV4-3 and TRBJ1-2; TRBD1 matches 7 bases. Looked up from germline, CDR1 is LGHNA and CDR2 is YSLEER. This CDR3 contains 16 residues. Trimming cost V 0 bases and J 4 bases; bases outside gene matches: 8. CDR3 protein: CASSQEGGGKGYGYTF. CDR3 coding DNA: TGCGCCAGCAGCCAAGAAGGAGGGGGCAAAGGCTATGGCTACACCTTC.

The rearrangement joins TRBV5-5 to TRBJ1-4, with 11 bases fitting TRBD1. The CDR3 runs 15 residues. Germline V gene data show CDR1 as SGHKS and CDR2 as YYEKEE (reference sequence). The junction had 6 bases not matched to a gene; V was cut back by 3 bases and J by 8 bases. The CDR3 here is CASSSPGQGDEKLFF. CDR3 DNA: TGTGCCAGCAGCTCACCGGGACAGGGGGACGAAAAACTGTTTTTT.

V and J are TRBV10-3 and TRBJ1-1; no clear D gene. Germline-derived CDR1 and CDR2 are ENHRY and SYGVKD. The CDR3 length is 14 residues. Deletions cut 0 bases from V and 5 bases from J, with 10 bases between. CDR3 sequence (DNA): TGTGCCATCAGTGAGTCTCGGGATTTAACTGAAGCTTTCTTT. Its translation is CAISESRDLTEAFF.

A note on this clone: Other DNA sequences within the sample encode an identical CDR3. This rearrangement joins TRBV9 to TRBJ1-2, with 7 bases matching TRBD1. V shed 4 bases and J 5 bases; nucleotides not matched to a gene: 8. Germline lookup yields CDR1 SGDLS and CDR2 YYNGEE. This CDR3 has 14 residues. The CDR3 nucleotides are TGTGCCAGCAGCTCTCGAACAGGGGCGTATGGCTACACCTTC. Translated: CASSSRTGAYGYTF.

The rearrangement links TRBV10-3 to TRBJ2-5; the D gene is possibly TRBD2 (6 bases). The DNA end is more similar to TRBJ2-7, so the J call may be wrong. There are 11 residues in the CDR3. The V gene's germline CDR1 is ENHRY and CDR2 SYGVKD. In nucleotides, the CDR3 is TGTGCCATTGCGGGGACCTACGAGCAGTACTTC. Its translation is CAIAGTYEQYF.

This clone has just a few counts. CDR3: CASSRTSGRENIQYF. The CDR3 DNA sequence: TGCGCCAGCAGCCGGACTAGCGGGAGGGAAAACATTCAGTACTTC. The chain recombines TRBV4-3 with TRBJ2-4, with 15 bases that match TRBD2. J lost 5 bases, V lost 4 bases, and 0 bases had no gene match. Germline assignment: CDR1 LGHNA and CDR2 YSLEER. There are 15 residues in the CDR3.

The rearrangement links TRBV27 to TRBJ2-2; 8 nucleotides agree with TRBD1. The CDR3 sequence is 14 residues long. V gave up 2 bases and J gave up 5 bases; unmatched junction bases: 1. Germline values: CDR1 MNHEY, CDR2 SMNVEV (reference sequence). The CDR3 coding sequence is TGTGCCAGCAGTTTAGGGGACAGGACCGGGGAGCTGTTTTTT. Translation gives CASSLGDRTGELFF.

In DNA form, the CDR3 reads TGTGCCAGTAGTATATCCTTGGCAGGATCAGCCTACGAGCAGTACTTC. Its protein is CASSISLAGSAYEQYF. V and J are TRBV19 and TRBJ2-7, with D uncertain. Germline values: CDR1 LNHDA, CDR2 SQIVND (reference sequence). The CDR3 contains 16 residues. The ends were cut back, 2 bases at V and 2 bases at J, with 16 bases in the middle.

The chain links TRBV6-4 to TRBJ2-1, with 11 nucleotides matching TRBD2. Unmatched junction bases numbered 2, after V lost 5 bases and J lost 2 bases. Germline CDR1 is MRHNA and CDR2 is SNTAGT. This CDR3 has 15 amino acids. In DNA form, the CDR3 reads TGTGCCAGCAGTCAACTAGCGGGGGCCTACAATGAGCAGTTCTTC. The encoded protein is CASSQLAGAYNEQFF.

The chain carries TRBV19 and TRBJ1-5, with D tentatively TRBD1 (6 bases). V was pared by 3 bases and J by 1 base, with 13 bases between. This CDR3 spans 16 amino acids. CDR1 is LNHDA and CDR2 is SQIVND in the germline V gene (reference sequence). DNA of the CDR3: TGTGCCAGTAGTATCCGGGGGGGGCGAAGCAATCAGCCCCAGCATTTT. Amino acid sequence: CASSIRGGRSNQPQHF.